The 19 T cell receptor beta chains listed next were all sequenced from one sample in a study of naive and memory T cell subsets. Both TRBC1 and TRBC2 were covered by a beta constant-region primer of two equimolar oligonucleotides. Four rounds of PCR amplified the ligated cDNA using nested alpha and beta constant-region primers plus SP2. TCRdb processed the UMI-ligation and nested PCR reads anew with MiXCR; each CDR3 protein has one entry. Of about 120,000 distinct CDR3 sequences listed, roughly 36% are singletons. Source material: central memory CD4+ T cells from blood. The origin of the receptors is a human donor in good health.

The CDR3 sequence: CASTQGAEGNTEAFF. The CDR3 bases are TGTGCCAGTACACAGGGGGCCGAGGGAAACACTGAAGCTTTCTTT. The V gene is TRBV27, the J gene TRBJ1-1; the match to TRBD1 covers 9 bases. CDR1 and CDR2 (germline): MNHEY, SMNVEV (reference sequence). The V gene end was trimmed by 9 bases and the J gene end by 2 bases; junction bases not matched to a gene: 10. This CDR3 is built from 15 residues.

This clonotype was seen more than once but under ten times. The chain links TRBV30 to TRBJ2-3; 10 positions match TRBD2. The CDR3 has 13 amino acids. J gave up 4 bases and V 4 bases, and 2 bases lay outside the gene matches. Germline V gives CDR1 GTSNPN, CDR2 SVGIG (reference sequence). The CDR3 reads CAWTSGRSDTQYF. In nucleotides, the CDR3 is TGTGCCTGGACTAGCGGGAGATCAGATACGCAGTATTTT.

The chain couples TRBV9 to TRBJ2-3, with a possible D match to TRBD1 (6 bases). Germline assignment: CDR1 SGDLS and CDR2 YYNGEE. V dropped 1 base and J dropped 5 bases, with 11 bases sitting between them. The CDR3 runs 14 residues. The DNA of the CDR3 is TGTGCCAGCAGCGTAAAGGCAGGGGTAGATACGCAGTATTTT. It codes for CASSVKAGVDTQYF.

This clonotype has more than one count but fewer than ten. The CDR3 sequence: CSARDPSASSGSYNEQFF. The CDR3 nucleotides read TGCAGTGCTAGAGATCCCTCCGCTTCTAGCGGGAGTTACAATGAGCAGTTCTTC. This rearrangement joins TRBV20-1 to TRBJ2-1, with 10 bases identical to TRBD2. CDR1 and CDR2 from the germline V gene are DFQATT and SNEGSKA (reference sequence). The CDR3 has 18 amino acids. J was trimmed by 4 bases and V by 0 bases; bases with no gene match: 12.

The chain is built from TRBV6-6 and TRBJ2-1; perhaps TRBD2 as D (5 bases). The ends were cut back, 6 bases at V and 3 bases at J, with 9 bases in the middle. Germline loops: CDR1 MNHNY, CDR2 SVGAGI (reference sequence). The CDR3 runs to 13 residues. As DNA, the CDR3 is TGTGCCAGCAGAACCCGGGACTACAATGAGCAGTTCTTC. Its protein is CASRTRDYNEQFF.

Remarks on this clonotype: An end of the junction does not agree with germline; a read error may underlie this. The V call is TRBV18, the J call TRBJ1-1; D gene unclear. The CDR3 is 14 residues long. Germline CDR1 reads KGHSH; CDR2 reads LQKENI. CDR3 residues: CANSPMGRNTEAFF. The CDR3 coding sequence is TGTGCCAACTCACCAATGGGCCGAAACACTGAAGCTTTCTTT.

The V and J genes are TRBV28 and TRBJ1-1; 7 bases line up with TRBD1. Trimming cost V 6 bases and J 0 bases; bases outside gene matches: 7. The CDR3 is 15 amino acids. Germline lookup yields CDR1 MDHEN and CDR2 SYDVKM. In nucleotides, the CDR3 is TGTGCCAGCAGGAGACAGGGATATATGAACACTGAAGCTTTCTTT. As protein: CASRRQGYMNTEAFF.

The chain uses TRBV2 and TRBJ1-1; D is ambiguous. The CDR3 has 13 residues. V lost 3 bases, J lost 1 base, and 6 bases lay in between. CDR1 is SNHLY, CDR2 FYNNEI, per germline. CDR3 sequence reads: CASSDRENTEAFF. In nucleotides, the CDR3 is TGTGCCAGCAGTGATAGGGAGAACACTGAAGCTTTCTTT.

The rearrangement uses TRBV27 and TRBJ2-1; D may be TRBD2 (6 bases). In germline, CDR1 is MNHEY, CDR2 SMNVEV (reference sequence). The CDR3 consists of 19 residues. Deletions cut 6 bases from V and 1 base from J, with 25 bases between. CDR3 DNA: TGTGCCAGCAGCCTTGCGAATCCCGTTAGCGGAACATCCTACAATGAGCAGTTCTTC. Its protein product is CASSLANPVSGTSYNEQFF.

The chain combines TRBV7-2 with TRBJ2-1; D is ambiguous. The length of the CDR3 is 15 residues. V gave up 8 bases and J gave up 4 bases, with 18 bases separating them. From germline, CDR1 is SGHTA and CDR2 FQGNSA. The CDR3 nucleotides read TGTGCCAGCCCACCCAGTTTCCAGAAGTACAATGAGCAGTTCTTC. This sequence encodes CASPPSFQKYNEQFF. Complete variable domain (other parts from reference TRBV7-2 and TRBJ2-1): GAGVSQSPSNKVTEKGKDVELRCDPISGHTALYWYRQSLGQGLEFLIYFQGNSAPDKSGLPSDRFSAERTGGSVSTLTIQRTQQEDSAVYLCASPPSFQKYNEQFFGPGTRLTVL.

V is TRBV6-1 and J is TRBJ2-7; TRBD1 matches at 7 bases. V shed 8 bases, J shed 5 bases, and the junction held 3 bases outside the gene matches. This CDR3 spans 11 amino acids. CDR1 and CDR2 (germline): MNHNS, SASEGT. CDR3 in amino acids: CASDDRDEQYF. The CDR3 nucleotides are TGTGCCAGCGACGACAGGGACGAGCAGTACTTC.

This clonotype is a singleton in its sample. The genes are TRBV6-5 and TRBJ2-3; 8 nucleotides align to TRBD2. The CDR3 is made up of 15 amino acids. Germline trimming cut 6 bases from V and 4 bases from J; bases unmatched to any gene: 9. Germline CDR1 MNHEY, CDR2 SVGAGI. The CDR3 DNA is TGTGCCAGCAGATCATGGGGGACTAGTGCAGATACGCAGTATTTT. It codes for CASRSWGTSADTQYF.

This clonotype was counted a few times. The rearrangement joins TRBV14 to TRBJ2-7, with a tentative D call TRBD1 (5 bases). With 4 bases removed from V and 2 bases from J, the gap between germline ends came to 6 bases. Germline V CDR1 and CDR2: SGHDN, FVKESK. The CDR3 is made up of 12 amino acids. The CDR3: CASSPTAYEQYF. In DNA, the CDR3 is TGTGCCAGCAGCCCGACAGCCTACGAGCAGTACTTC.

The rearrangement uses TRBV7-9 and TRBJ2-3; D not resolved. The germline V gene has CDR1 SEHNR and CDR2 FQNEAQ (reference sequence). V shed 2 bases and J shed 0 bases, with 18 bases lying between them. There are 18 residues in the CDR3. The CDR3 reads CASSLFLFGKQSTDTQYF. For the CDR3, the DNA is TGTGCCAGCAGCTTATTCTTGTTTGGCAAGCAAAGCACAGATACGCAGTATTTT.

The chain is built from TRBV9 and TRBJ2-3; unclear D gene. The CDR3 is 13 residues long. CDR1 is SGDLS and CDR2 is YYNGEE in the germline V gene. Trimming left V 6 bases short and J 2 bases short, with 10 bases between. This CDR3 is CASNLEDTDTQYF. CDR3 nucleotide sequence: TGTGCCAGCAACCTGGAAGACACAGATACGCAGTATTTT.

CDR3 DNA sequence: TGTGCCAGCAGCATCCTGGCGGGACAGGGTAAGAATGAGCAGTTCTTC. It is translated as CASSILAGQGKNEQFF. The rearrangement links TRBV3-1 to TRBJ2-1; 9 nucleotides line up with TRBD1. The junction had 12 bases not matched to a gene; V was cut back by 5 bases and J by 7 bases. Per the germline V gene, CDR1 is LGHDT and CDR2 is YNNKEL (reference sequence). The length of the CDR3 is 16 residues.

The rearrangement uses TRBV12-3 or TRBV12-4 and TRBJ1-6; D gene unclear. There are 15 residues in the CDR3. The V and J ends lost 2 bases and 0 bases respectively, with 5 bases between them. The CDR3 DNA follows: TGTGCCAGCAGTTTAAAGAGCTCCTATAATTCACCCCTCCACTTT. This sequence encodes CASSLKSSYNSPLHF.

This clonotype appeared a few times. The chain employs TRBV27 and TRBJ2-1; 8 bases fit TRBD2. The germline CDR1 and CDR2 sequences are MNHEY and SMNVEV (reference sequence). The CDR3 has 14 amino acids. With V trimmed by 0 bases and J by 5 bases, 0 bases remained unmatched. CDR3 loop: CASSLSSGNNEQFF. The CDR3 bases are TGTGCCAGCAGTTTATCTAGCGGGAACAATGAGCAGTTCTTC.

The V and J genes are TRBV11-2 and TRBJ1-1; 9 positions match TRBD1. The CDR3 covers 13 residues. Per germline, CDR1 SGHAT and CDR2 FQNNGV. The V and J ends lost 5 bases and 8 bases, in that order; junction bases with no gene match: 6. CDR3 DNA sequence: TGTGCCAGCAGCCCCTACAGGGGGCTGGAAGCTTTCTTT. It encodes CASSPYRGLEAFF. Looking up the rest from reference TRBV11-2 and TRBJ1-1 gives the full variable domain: EAGVAQSPRYKIIEKRQSVAFWCNPISGHATLYWYQQILGQGPKLLIQFQNNGVVDDSQLPKDRFSAERLKGVDSTLKIQPAKLEDSAVYLCASSPYRGLEAFFGQGTRLTVV.